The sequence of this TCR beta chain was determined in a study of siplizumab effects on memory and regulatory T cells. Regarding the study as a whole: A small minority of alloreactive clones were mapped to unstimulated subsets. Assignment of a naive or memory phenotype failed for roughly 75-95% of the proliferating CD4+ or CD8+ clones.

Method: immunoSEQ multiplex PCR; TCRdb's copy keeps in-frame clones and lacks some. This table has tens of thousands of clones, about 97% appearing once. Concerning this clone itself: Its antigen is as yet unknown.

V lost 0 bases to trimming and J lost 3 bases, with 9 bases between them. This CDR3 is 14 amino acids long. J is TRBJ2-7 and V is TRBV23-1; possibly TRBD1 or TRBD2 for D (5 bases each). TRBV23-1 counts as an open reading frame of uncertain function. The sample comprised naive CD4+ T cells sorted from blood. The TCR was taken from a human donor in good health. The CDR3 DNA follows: TGCGCCAGCAGTCAATCGCAGAGGGGCTACGAGCAGTACTTC. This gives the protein CASSQSQRGYEQYF.